The present T cell receptor (beta chain) was sequenced within a study of blood T cell repertoires in COVID-19. Study information: The United States, Italy and Spain supplied acute and convalescent COVID-19 samples.

Sequencing was performed with immunoSEQ multiplex PCR; in TCRdb, only in-frame clones are kept and a portion is missing. The data hold under 200,000 clones, with 65% to 90% observed a single time. Germline V gives CDR1 MGHDK, CDR2 SYGVNS. The V end was cut by 2 bases, the J end by 2 bases, with 13 bases between. CDR3 length: 16 residues. The chain employs TRBV25-1 and TRBJ2-1, with a tentative D call TRBD2 (6 bases). The material sequenced was peripheral blood. This TCR came from a man aged 55 to 70 with acute or convalescent COVID-19. The CDR3 bases are TGTGCCAGCAGTGAACACCCCGGGACTGCCTACAATGAGCAGTTCTTC. Its translation is CASSEHPGTAYNEQFF.